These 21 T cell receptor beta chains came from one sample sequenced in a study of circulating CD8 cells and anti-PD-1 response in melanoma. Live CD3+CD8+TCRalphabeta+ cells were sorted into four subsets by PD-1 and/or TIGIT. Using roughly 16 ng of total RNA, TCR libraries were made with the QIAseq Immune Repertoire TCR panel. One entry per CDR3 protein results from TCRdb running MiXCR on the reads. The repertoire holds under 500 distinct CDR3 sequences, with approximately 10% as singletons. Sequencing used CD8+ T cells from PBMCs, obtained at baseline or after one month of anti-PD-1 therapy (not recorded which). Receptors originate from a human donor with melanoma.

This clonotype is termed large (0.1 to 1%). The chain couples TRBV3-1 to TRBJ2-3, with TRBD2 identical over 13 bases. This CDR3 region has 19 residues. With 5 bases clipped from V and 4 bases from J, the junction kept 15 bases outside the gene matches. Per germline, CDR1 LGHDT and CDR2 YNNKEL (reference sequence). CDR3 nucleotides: TGTGCCAGCAGCGACCCCGCCGGAACTAGCGGGAGGGCCGCAGATACGCAGTATTTT. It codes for CASSDPAGTSGRAADTQYF.

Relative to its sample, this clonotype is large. CDR3: CASSIYRYSQETQYF. CDR3 sequence (DNA): TGTGCCAGCAGTATTTATCGGTACAGCCAAGAGACCCAGTACTTC. The chain links TRBV28 to TRBJ2-5; D unresolved. V was shortened by 5 bases and J by 1 base, with 14 bases between the two germline ends. Germline V gives CDR1 MDHEN, CDR2 SYDVKM. The CDR3 runs 15 residues. Variable domain in full (rest from reference TRBV28 and TRBJ2-5): DVKVTQSSRYLVKRTGEKVFLECVQDMDHENMFWYRQDPGLGLRLIYFSYDVKMKEKGDIPEGYSVSREKKERFSLILESASTNQTSMYLCASSIYRYSQETQYFGPGTRLLVL.

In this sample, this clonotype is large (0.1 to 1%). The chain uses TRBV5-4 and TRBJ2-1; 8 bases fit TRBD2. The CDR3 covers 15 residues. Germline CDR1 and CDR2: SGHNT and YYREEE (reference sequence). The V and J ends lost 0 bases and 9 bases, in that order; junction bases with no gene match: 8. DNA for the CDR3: TGTGCCAGCAGCTTGGGGGCGGGAGGTTATACTGAGCAGTTCTTC. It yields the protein CASSLGAGGYTEQFF.

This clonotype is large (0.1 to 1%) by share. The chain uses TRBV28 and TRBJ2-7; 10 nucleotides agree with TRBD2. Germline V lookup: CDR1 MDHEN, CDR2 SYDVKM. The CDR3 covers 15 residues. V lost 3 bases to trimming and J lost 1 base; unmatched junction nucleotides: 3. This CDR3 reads CASSFLAGGSYEQYF. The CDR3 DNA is TGTGCCAGCAGTTTTTTAGCGGGAGGTTCCTACGAGCAGTACTTC.

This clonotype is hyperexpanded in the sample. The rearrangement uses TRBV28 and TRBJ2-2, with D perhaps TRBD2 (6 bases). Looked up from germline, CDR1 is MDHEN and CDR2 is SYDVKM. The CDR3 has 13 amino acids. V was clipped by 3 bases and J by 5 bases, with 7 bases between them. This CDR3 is CASSFRGTGELFF. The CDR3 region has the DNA TGTGCCAGCAGTTTCCGGGGGACCGGGGAGCTGTTTTTT. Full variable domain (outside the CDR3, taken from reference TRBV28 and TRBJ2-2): DVKVTQSSRYLVKRTGEKVFLECVQDMDHENMFWYRQDPGLGLRLIYFSYDVKMKEKGDIPEGYSVSREKKERFSLILESASTNQTSMYLCASSFRGTGELFFGEGSRLTVL.

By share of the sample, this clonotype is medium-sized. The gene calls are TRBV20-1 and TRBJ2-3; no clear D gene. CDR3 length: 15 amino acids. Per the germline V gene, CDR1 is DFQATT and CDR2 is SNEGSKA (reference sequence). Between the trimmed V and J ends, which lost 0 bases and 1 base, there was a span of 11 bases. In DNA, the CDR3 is TGCAGTGCTAGAGATCTGGGCACCCGCACAGATACGCAGTATTTT. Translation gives CSARDLGTRTDTQYF.

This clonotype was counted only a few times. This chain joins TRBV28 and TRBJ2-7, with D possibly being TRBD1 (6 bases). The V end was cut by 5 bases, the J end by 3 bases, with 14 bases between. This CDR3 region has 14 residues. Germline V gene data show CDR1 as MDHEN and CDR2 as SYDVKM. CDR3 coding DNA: TGTGCCAGCAGTCCCCACAGGGCCATCTACGAGCAGTACTTC. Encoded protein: CASSPHRAIYEQYF.

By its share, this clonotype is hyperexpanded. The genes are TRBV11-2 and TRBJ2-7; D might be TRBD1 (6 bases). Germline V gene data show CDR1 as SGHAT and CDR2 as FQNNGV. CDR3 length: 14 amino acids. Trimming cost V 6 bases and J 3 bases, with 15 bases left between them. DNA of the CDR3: TGTGCCAGCAGAGATCCGGGACAAGACTACGAGCAGTACTTC. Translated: CASRDPGQDYEQYF.

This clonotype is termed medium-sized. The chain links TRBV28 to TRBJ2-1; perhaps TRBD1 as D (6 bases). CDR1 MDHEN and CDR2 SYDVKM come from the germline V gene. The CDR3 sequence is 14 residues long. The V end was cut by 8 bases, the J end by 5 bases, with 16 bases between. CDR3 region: CASHARGKDNEQFF. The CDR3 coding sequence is TGTGCCAGCCACGCGAGGGGGAAGGACAATGAGCAGTTCTTC.

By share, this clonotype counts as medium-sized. CDR3 coding DNA: TGCAGTGCTAGGGGGCACACCCTAGGAGGGGAGCTGTTTTTT. Amino acids: CSARGHTLGGELFF. The chain uses TRBV20-1 and TRBJ2-2; possibly TRBD1 for D (5 bases). Germline V lookup: CDR1 DFQATT, CDR2 SNEGSKA (reference sequence). The V gene lost 3 bases and the J gene lost 8 bases, with 16 bases spanning the gap. The CDR3 length is 14 residues.

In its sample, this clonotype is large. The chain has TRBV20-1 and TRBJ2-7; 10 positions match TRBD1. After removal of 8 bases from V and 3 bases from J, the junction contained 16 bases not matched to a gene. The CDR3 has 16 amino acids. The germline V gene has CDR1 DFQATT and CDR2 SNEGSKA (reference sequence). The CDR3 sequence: CSPRGRRDRGDYEQYF. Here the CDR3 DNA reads TGCAGTCCCAGGGGCAGACGGGACAGGGGCGACTACGAGCAGTACTTC.

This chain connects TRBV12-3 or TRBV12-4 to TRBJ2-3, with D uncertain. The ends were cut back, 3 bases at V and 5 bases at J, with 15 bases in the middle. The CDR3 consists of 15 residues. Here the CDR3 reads CASSLNGRRLDTQYF. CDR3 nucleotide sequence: TGTGCCAGCAGTTTGAACGGGCGACGGTTAGATACGCAGTATTTT.

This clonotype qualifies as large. CDR3 sequence reads: CASLPGTIYNEQFF. CDR3 sequence (DNA): TGTGCCAGCTTACCGGGGACGATCTACAATGAGCAGTTCTTC. The V gene is TRBV2, the J gene TRBJ2-1, with D possibly being TRBD1 or TRBD2 (5 bases each). Germline V lookup: CDR1 SNHLY, CDR2 FYNNEI. V was trimmed by 8 bases and J by 3 bases, leaving 14 bases between them. The length of the CDR3 is 14 residues.

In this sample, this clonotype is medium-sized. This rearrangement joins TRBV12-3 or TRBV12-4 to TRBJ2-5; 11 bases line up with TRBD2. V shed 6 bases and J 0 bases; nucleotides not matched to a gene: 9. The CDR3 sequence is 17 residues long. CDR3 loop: CASRSATSGVYQETQYF. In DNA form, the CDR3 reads TGTGCCAGCAGGTCCGCGACTAGCGGGGTGTACCAAGAGACCCAGTACTTC.

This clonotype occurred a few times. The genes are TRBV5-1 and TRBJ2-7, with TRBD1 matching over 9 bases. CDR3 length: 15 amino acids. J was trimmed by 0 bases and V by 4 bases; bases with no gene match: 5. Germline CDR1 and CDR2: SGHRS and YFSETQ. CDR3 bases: TGCGCCAGCAGCAGGGGACAGGGAAGCTCCTACGAGCAGTACTTC. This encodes CASSRGQGSSYEQYF.

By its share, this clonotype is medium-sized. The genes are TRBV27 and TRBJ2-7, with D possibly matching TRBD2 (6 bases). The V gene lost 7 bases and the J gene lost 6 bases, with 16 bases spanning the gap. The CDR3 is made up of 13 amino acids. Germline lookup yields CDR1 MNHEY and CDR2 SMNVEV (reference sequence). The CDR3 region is CASTLSGGSEQYF. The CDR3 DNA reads TGTGCCAGCACCTTGAGTGGGGGGAGCGAGCAGTACTTC.

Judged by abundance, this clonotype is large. The CDR3 sequence is CSVRRYTGELFF. CDR3 DNA sequence: TGCAGCGTCAGGAGGTACACCGGGGAGCTGTTTTTT. The rearrangement uses TRBV29-1 and TRBJ2-2, with D possibly TRBD2 on 5 matching bases. V gave up 6 bases and J gave up 3 bases, with 8 bases separating them. This CDR3 is 12 amino acids long. The germline gives CDR1 SQVTM, CDR2 ANQGSEA.

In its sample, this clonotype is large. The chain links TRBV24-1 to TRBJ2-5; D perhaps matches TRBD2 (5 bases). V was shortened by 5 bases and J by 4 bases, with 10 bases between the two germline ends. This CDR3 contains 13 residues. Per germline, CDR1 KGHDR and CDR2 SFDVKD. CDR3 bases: TGTGCCACCAGTGCCGAGGGTAGAGAGACCCAGTACTTC. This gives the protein CATSAEGRETQYF.

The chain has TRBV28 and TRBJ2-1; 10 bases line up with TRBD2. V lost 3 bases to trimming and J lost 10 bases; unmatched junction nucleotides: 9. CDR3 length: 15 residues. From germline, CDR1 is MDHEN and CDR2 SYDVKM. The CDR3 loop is CASSFLAGGSYEQFF. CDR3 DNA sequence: TGTGCCAGCAGTTTCTTAGCGGGAGGTTCCTACGAGCAGTTCTTC.

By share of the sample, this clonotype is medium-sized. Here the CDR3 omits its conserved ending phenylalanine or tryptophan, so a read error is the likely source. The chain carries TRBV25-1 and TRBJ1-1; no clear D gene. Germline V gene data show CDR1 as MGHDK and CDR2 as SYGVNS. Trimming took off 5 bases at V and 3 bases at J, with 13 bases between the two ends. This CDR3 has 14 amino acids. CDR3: CASSTLGRDTEAFL. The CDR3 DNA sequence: TGTGCCAGCAGTACCCTAGGACGGGACACTGAAGCTTTCCTT.

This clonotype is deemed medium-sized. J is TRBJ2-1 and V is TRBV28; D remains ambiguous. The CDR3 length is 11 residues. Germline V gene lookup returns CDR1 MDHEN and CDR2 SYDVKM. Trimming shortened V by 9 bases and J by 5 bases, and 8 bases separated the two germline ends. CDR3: CASGRNNEQFF. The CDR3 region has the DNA TGTGCCAGTGGCCGTAACAATGAGCAGTTCTTC. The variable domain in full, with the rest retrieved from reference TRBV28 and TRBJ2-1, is DVKVTQSSRYLVKRTGEKVFLECVQDMDHENMFWYRQDPGLGLRLIYFSYDVKMKEKGDIPEGYSVSREKKERFSLILESASTNQTSMYLCASGRNNEQFFGPGTRLTVL.